This T cell receptor (beta chain) is from a study of shared clonotypes between healthy human individuals. Measured with immunoSEQ multiplex PCR; TCRdb has only the in-frame clones, and not every one. The repertoire holds fewer than 130,000 clones, with about 70% as singletons. A few counts support this clone. Trimming removed 2 bases from V and 3 bases from J, with 10 bases in between. There are 14 residues in the CDR3. Germline V gene sequence: CDR1 MDHEN, CDR2 SYDVKM. The sequencing sample was made of memory CD8+ T cells sorted from blood. As to subset: CD45RO+ cells pooled with CCR7-negative TemRA cells. This sequence originates from a woman in her twenties or thirties in good health. V gene TRBV28 combines with J gene TRBJ1-2, with D perhaps TRBD1 (6 bases). The CDR3: CASSLGTGHYGYTF. For the CDR3, the DNA is TGTGCCAGCAGTTTAGGAACAGGGCACTATGGCTACACCTTC.